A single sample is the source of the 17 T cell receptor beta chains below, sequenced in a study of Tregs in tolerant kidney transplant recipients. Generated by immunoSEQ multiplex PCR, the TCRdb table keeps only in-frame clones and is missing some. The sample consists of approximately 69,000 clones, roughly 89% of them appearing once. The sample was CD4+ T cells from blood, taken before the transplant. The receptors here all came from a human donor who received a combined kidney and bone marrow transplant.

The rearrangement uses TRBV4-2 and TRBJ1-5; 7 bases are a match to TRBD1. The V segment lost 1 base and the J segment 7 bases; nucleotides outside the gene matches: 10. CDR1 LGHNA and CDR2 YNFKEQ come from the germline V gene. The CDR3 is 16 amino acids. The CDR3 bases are TGTGCCAGCAGCCAAGTAACCGGACAGGCGGGCCAGCCCCAGCATTTT. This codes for CASSQVTGQAGQPQHF.

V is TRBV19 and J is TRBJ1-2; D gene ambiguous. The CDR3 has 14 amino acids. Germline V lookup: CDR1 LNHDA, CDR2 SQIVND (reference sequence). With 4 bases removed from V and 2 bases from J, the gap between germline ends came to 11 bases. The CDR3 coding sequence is TGTGCCAGTAGTACTCAGACGGAGAACTATGGCTACACCTTC. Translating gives CASSTQTENYGYTF.

CDR3 region: CASSYERAYNEQFF. The CDR3 DNA follows: TGTGCCAGCAGTTACGAGCGGGCCTACAATGAGCAGTTCTTC. The chain joins TRBV6-5 to TRBJ2-1; possible D gene TRBD2, 6 bases. The V gene's germline CDR1 is MNHEY and CDR2 SVGAGI. V was pared by 2 bases and J by 2 bases, with 7 bases between. The CDR3 totals 14 residues.

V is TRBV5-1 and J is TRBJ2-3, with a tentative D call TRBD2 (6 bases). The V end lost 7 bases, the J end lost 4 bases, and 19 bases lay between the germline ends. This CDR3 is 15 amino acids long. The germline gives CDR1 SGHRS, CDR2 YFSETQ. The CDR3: CASGTDGSSADTQYF. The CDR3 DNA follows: TGCGCCAGCGGAACGGACGGGAGCTCGGCAGATACGCAGTATTTT.

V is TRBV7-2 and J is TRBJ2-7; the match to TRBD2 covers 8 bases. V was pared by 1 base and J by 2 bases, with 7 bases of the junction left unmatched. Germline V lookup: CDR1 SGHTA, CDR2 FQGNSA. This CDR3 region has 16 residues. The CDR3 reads CASSLVPGGPTYEQYF. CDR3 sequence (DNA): TGTGCCAGCAGCTTAGTCCCGGGAGGGCCGACCTACGAGCAGTACTTC.

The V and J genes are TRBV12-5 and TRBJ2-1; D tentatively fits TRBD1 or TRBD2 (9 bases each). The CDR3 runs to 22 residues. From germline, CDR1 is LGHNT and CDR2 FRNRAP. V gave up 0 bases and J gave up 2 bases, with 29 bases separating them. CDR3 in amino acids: CASGLVRTGAKHLAGPYNEQFF. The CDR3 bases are TGTGCTAGTGGTTTGGTAAGGACAGGGGCTAAGCATCTAGCGGGACCCTACAATGAGCAGTTCTTC. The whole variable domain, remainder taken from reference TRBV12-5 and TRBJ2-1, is DARVTQTPRHKVTEMGQEVTMRCQPILGHNTVFWYRQTMMQGLELLAYFRNRAPLDDSGMPKDRFSAEMPDATLATLKIQPSEPRDSAVYFCASGLVRTGAKHLAGPYNEQFFGPGTRLTVL.

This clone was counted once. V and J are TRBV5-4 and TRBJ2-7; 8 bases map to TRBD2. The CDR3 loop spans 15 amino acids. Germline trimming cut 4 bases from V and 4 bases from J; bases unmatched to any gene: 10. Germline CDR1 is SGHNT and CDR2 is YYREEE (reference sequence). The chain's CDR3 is CASSPGLVGTYEQYF. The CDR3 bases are TGTGCCAGCAGCCCGGGACTAGTTGGGACTTACGAGCAGTACTTC.

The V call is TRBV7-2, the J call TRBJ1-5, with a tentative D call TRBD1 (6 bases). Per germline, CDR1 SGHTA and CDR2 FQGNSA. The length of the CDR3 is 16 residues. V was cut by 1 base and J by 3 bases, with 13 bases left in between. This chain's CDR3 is CASSLEGRGNNQPQHF. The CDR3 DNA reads TGTGCCAGCAGCTTAGAAGGCAGGGGAAACAATCAGCCCCAGCATTTT.

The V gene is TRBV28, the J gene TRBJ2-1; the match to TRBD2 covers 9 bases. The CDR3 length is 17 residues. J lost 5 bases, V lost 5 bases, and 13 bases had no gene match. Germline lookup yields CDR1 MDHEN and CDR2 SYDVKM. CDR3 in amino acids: CASSPDFSGRADNEQFF. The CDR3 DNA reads TGTGCCAGCAGTCCCGACTTTAGCGGGAGAGCTGACAATGAGCAGTTCTTC. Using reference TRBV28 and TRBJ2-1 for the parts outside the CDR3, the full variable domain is DVKVTQSSRYLVKRTGEKVFLECVQDMDHENMFWYRQDPGLGLRLIYFSYDVKMKEKGDIPEGYSVSREKKERFSLILESASTNQTSMYLCASSPDFSGRADNEQFFGPGTRLTVL.

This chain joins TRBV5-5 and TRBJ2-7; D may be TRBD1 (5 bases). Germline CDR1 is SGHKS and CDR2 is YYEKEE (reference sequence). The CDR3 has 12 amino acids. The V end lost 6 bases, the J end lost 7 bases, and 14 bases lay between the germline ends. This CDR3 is CASNSGFREQYF. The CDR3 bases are TGTGCCAGCAACTCAGGGTTTCGGGAGCAGTACTTC.

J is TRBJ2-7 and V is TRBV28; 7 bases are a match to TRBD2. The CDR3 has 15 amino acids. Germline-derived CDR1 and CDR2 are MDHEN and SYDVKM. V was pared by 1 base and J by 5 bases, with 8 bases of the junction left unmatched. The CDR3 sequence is CASSLYVGRRNEQYF. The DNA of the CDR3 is TGTGCCAGCAGTTTATATGTCGGGAGGAGAAACGAGCAGTACTTC.

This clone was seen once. Here the CDR3 reads CASSFLSGPNQPQHF. In nucleotides, the CDR3 is TGTGCCAGCAGCTTCTTATCAGGCCCAAATCAGCCCCAGCATTTT. This sequence joins TRBV5-6 and TRBJ1-5; D is undetermined. The CDR3 has 15 amino acids. V lost 2 bases and J lost 4, with 13 bases in between. The germline V gene encodes CDR1 SGHDT and CDR2 YYEEEE.

CDR3 bases: TGTGCCAGCAGCGCTAGCGGGACATTTACAGATACGCAGTATTTT. It translates to CASSASGTFTDTQYF. The rearrangement joins TRBV9 to TRBJ2-3; TRBD2 agrees at 9 bases. CDR3 length equals 15 residues. Germline values: CDR1 SGDLS, CDR2 YYNGEE. V was clipped by 3 bases and J by 3 bases; unmatched bases: 5.

CDR3 DNA: TGTGCCTGGAGCCGACAGGGTTGGGGCTACACCTTC. Translating it yields CAWSRQGWGYTF. J is TRBJ1-2 and V is TRBV30, with TRBD1 identical over 7 bases. CDR3 length: 12 residues. Germline CDR1 reads GTSNPN; CDR2 reads SVGIG (reference sequence). The junction had 6 bases not matched to a gene; V was cut back by 3 bases and J by 8 bases.

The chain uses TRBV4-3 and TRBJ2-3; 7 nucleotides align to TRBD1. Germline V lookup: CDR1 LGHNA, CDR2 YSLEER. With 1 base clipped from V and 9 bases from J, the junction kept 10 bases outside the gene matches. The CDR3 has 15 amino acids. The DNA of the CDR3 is TGCGCCAGCAGCCAAGGAGGGACAGCATCAGTGACGCAGTATTTT. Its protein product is CASSQGGTASVTQYF.

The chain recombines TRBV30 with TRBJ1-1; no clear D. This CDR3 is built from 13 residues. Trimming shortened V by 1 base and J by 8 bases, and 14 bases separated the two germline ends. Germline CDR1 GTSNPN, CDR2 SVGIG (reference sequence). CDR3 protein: CAWSGLSYLEAFF. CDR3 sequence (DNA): TGTGCCTGGAGTGGCCTCTCCTACCTAGAAGCTTTCTTT.

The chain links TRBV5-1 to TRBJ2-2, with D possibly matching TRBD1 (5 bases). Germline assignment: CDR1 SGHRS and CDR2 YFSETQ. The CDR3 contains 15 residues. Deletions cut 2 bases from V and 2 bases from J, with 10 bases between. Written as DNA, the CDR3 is TGCGCCAGCAGCTTAGGGGCCGACAACACCGGGGAGCTGTTTTTT. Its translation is CASSLGADNTGELFF.